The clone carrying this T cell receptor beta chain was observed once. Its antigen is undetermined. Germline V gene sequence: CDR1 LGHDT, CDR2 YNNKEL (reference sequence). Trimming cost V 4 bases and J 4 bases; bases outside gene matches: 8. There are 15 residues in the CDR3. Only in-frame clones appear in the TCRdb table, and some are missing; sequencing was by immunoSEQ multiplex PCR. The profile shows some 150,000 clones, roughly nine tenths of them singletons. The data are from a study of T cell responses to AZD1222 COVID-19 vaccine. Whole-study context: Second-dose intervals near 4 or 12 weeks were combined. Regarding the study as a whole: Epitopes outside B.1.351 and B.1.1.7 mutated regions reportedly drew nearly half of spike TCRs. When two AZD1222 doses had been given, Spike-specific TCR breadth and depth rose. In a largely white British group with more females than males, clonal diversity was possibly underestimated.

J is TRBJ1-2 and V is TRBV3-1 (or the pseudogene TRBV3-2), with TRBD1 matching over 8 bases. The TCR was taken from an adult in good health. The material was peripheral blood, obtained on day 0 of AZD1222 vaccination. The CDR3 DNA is TGTGCCAGCAGCCTGGGACAGGCGATGATCTATGGCTACACCTTC. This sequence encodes CASSLGQAMIYGYTF.